A selection of T cell receptor beta chains follows, all from one sample in a study of CD8 T cells in ankylosing spondylitis. TCRdb itself ran the 5' RACE reads through MiXCR, one entry per CDR3 protein. The table records about 90,000 distinct CDR3 sequences, just under 9% of them present only once. Material: blood, either unsorted or a sorted T cell fraction (not recorded which). The receptors originated from a male donor with ankylosing spondylitis. The CDR3 runs from the conserved cysteine through the conserved F or W. The D gene is left open where the match is weak. Only part of the rows carry a size: once, few, many, or a class if the clone is expanded.

V gene: TRBV7-2
clone size: few
D gene: TRBD1
J gene: TRBJ2-1
CDR3 DNA: TGTGCCAGCAGCTTAGGACAGGGGGCTTGGTCCTACAATGAGCAGTTCTTC
CDR3 protein: CASSLGQGAWSYNEQFF

V gene: TRBV18
clone size: .
D gene: TRBD1
J gene: TRBJ1-1
CDR3 DNA: TGTGCCAGCTCACCACCTAAGGGGGCAACGAACACTGAAGCTTTCTTT
CDR3 protein: CASSPPKGATNTEAFF

V gene: TRBV27
clone size: few
D gene: .
J gene: TRBJ1-6
CDR3 DNA: TGTGCCAGCAGTTGGGACACCTCGAGCTCCTATAATTCACCCCTCCACTTT
CDR3 protein: CASSWDTSSSYNSPLHF

V gene: TRBV4-1
clone size: .
D gene: .
J gene: TRBJ1-1
CDR3 DNA: TGCGCCAGCAGCCAAGGAATTGAAGCTTTCTTT
CDR3 protein: CASSQGIEAFF

V gene: TRBV5-6
clone size: many
D gene: .
J gene: TRBJ2-1
CDR3 DNA: TGTGCCAGCAGACTAGGCGGGACACCCGACTACAATGAGCAGTTCTTC
CDR3 protein: CASRLGGTPDYNEQFF

V gene: TRBV9
clone size: many
D gene: .
J gene: TRBJ1-3
CDR3 DNA: TGTGCCAGCAGCCTTGGAAACACCATATATTTT
CDR3 protein: CASSLGNTIYF

V gene: TRBV7-6
clone size: few
D gene: .
J gene: TRBJ2-7
CDR3 DNA: TGTGCCAGCAGCTTATCGGCGGCGGCTAGCCGCCACGAGCAGTACTTC
CDR3 protein: CASSLSAAASRHEQYF

V gene: TRBV4-1
clone size: .
D gene: TRBD2
J gene: TRBJ2-2
CDR3 DNA: TGCGCCAGCAGCCAATCCCCCGGGTGGGCGGGAGATATGACCGGGGAGCTGTTTTTT
CDR3 protein: CASSQSPGWAGDMTGELFF

V gene: TRBV7-9
clone size: few
D gene: .
J gene: TRBJ2-1
CDR3 DNA: TGTGCCAGCAGCCTGCCGGACGGAGCCTCGTACAATGAGCAGTTCTTC
CDR3 protein: CASSLPDGASYNEQFF

V gene: TRBV4-2
clone size: .
D gene: .
J gene: TRBJ2-2
CDR3 DNA: TGTGCCAGCAGCCAGGGGATTTCCGGGGAGCTGTTTTTT
CDR3 protein: CASSQGISGELFF

V gene: TRBV12-3/TRBV12-4
clone size: .
D gene: TRBD1
J gene: TRBJ1-2
CDR3 DNA: TGTGCCAGCATCCAGACAGGGGCGCATGGCTACACCTTC
CDR3 protein: CASIQTGAHGYTF

V gene: TRBV4-1
clone size: few
D gene: TRBD2
J gene: TRBJ2-5
CDR3 DNA: TGCGCCAGCAGCCAAGATCGAGTAGGGATACTAGCGGGAGGGGGGCTCCAAGAGACCCAGTACTTC
CDR3 protein: CASSQDRVGILAGGGLQETQYF

V gene: TRBV11-2
clone size: many
D gene: TRBD1
J gene: TRBJ2-7
CDR3 DNA: TGTGCCAGCCGGGGGACAGGGCGGATCGAGCAGTACTTC
CDR3 protein: CASRGTGRIEQYF

V gene: TRBV19
clone size: .
D gene: TRBD1
J gene: TRBJ1-5
CDR3 DNA: TGTGCCAGTAGTATTTACAGGGGTAGTCAGCCCCAGCATTTT
CDR3 protein: CASSIYRGSQPQHF

V gene: TRBV27
clone size: few
D gene: .
J gene: TRBJ2-7
CDR3 DNA: TGTGCCTCATATAAGGACAATTCCTACGAGCAGTACTTC
CDR3 protein: CASYKDNSYEQYF

V gene: TRBV12-3/TRBV12-4
clone size: many
D gene: .
J gene: TRBJ2-7
CDR3 DNA: TGTGCCAGCAGTTTTACGGGACCTGCCTACGAGCAGTACTTC
CDR3 protein: CASSFTGPAYEQYF

V gene: TRBV20-1
clone size: few
D gene: TRBD1
J gene: TRBJ1-1
CDR3 DNA: TGCAGTGCTAGGTCGACAGGGAGGAACACTGAAGCTTTCTTT
CDR3 protein: CSARSTGRNTEAFF

V gene: TRBV4-2
clone size: many
D gene: .
J gene: TRBJ2-1
CDR3 DNA: TGTGCCAGCAGCCAAGAGGCTCCTCCTAGCTCCTACAATGAGCAGTTCTTC
CDR3 protein: CASSQEAPPSSYNEQFF

V gene: TRBV24-1
clone size: .
D gene: .
J gene: TRBJ2-2
CDR3 DNA: TGTGCCACCAGTTCTACCCTTAGGGAGCTGTTTTTT
CDR3 protein: CATSSTLRELFF

V gene: TRBV12-3/TRBV12-4
clone size: few
D gene: .
J gene: TRBJ2-1
CDR3 DNA: TGTGCCAGCAGTGCGGACTTAGGTGCCAACAATGAGCAGTTCTTC
CDR3 protein: CASSADLGANNEQFF

V gene: TRBV6-1
clone size: .
D gene: .
J gene: TRBJ2-2
CDR3 DNA: TGTGCCAGCAACCCACGGGGGCCCACCGGGGAGCTGTTTTTT
CDR3 protein: CASNPRGPTGELFF

V gene: TRBV9
clone size: .
D gene: TRBD1
J gene: TRBJ2-3
CDR3 DNA: TGTGCCAGCAGCGCAACCGGGACAGGGGTGATCACAGATACGCAGTATTTT
CDR3 protein: CASSATGTGVITDTQYF

V gene: TRBV14
clone size: few
D gene: TRBD2
J gene: TRBJ2-2
CDR3 DNA: TGTGCCAGCAGCCAAGATCGACTAGCGGGAGATACCGGGGAGCTGTTTTTT
CDR3 protein: CASSQDRLAGDTGELFF

V gene: TRBV12-3/TRBV12-4
clone size: .
D gene: .
J gene: TRBJ2-2
CDR3 DNA: TGTGCCAGCAGTTTTGGGCGGTCACGAGATCACGGGGAGCTGTTTTTT
CDR3 protein: CASSFGRSRDHGELFF

V gene: TRBV18
clone size: .
D gene: .
J gene: TRBJ2-5
CDR3 DNA: TGTGCCAGCTCACCACCGATATATAAGGGGCCGCAAGAGACCCAGTACTTC
CDR3 protein: CASSPPIYKGPQETQYF

V gene: TRBV4-1
clone size: many
D gene: .
J gene: TRBJ2-2
CDR3 DNA: TGCGCCAGCAGCCAGGTTACCGGGGAGCTGTTTTTT
CDR3 protein: CASSQVTGELFF

V gene: TRBV7-8
clone size: .
D gene: .
J gene: TRBJ1-5
CDR3 DNA: TGTGCCAGCGATTCGGGGTACAATCAGCCCCAGCATTTT
CDR3 protein: CASDSGYNQPQHF

V gene: TRBV15
clone size: .
D gene: .
J gene: TRBJ2-7
CDR3 DNA: TGTGCCACCAGCACGCGGGCAACCTCCTACGAGCAGTACTTC
CDR3 protein: CATSTRATSYEQYF

V gene: TRBV15
clone size: .
D gene: TRBD2
J gene: TRBJ2-7
CDR3 DNA: TGTGCCACCAGCAGAGATCTAACTAGCGGGACCTACGAGCAGTACTTC
CDR3 protein: CATSRDLTSGTYEQYF

V gene: TRBV27
clone size: many
D gene: TRBD1
J gene: TRBJ2-3
CDR3 DNA: TGTGCCAGCAGTTTCGTCCCGGGACAGGGGATGGATACGCAGTATTTT
CDR3 protein: CASSFVPGQGMDTQYF

V gene: TRBV19
clone size: .
D gene: TRBD2
J gene: TRBJ2-1
CDR3 DNA: TGTGCCAGTAGTATAATGGCGGGAGAGAATGAGCAGTTCTTC
CDR3 protein: CASSIMAGENEQFF

V gene: TRBV15
clone size: many
D gene: .
J gene: TRBJ2-2
CDR3 DNA: TGTGCCACTGGGGGCACCGGGGAGCTGTTTTTT
CDR3 protein: CATGGTGELFF

V gene: TRBV3-1
clone size: many
D gene: .
J gene: TRBJ2-1
CDR3 DNA: TGTGCCAGCAGCCCCCGGGGCCATGAGCAGTTCTTC
CDR3 protein: CASSPRGHEQFF

V gene: TRBV5-5
clone size: .
D gene: .
J gene: TRBJ1-2
CDR3 DNA: TGTGCCAGCAGCTTGTTAAATTCTAACTATGGCTACACCTTC
CDR3 protein: CASSLLNSNYGYTF

V gene: TRBV7-9
clone size: .
D gene: TRBD1
J gene: TRBJ2-2
CDR3 DNA: TGTGCCAGCAGCTTCGGACAGGTGAACACCGGGGAGCTGTTTTTT
CDR3 protein: CASSFGQVNTGELFF

V gene: TRBV12-3/TRBV12-4
clone size: many
D gene: TRBD1
J gene: TRBJ2-7
CDR3 DNA: TGTGCCAGCAGTTTTTCGACAGGGACATACGAGCAGTACTTC
CDR3 protein: CASSFSTGTYEQYF

V gene: TRBV6-1
clone size: few
D gene: .
J gene: TRBJ1-5
CDR3 DNA: TGTGCCAGCAAAACCCACGGACCCTCGAATCAGCCCCAGCATTTT
CDR3 protein: CASKTHGPSNQPQHF

V gene: TRBV14
clone size: many
D gene: .
J gene: TRBJ2-1
CDR3 DNA: TGTGCCAGCAGCCTTTTAGAGGACAATGAGCAGTTCTTC
CDR3 protein: CASSLLEDNEQFF

V gene: TRBV3-1
clone size: many
D gene: TRBD1
J gene: TRBJ1-2
CDR3 DNA: TGTGCCAGCAGCCAAGCCGGACAGGGCCCCTATGGCTACACCTTC
CDR3 protein: CASSQAGQGPYGYTF

V gene: TRBV18
clone size: few
D gene: TRBD1
J gene: TRBJ2-1
CDR3 DNA: TGTGCCAGCTCACCCGAAAACAGGGGGCTTAACAATGAGCAGTTCTTC
CDR3 protein: CASSPENRGLNNEQFF

V gene: TRBV12-3/TRBV12-4
clone size: .
D gene: .
J gene: TRBJ1-2
CDR3 DNA: TGTGCCAGCAGTTTTGAGGGAGATGGCTACACCTTC
CDR3 protein: CASSFEGDGYTF

V gene: TRBV7-9
clone size: few
D gene: .
J gene: TRBJ1-1
CDR3 DNA: TGTGCCAGCTTGGGGGGGAGTGAAGCTTTCTTT
CDR3 protein: CASLGGSEAFF

V gene: TRBV18
clone size: many
D gene: TRBD2
J gene: TRBJ2-1
CDR3 DNA: TGTGCCAGCTCCCTTAGCGGGAGGGCCCTATACAATGAGCAGTTCTTC
CDR3 protein: CASSLSGRALYNEQFF

V gene: TRBV29-1
clone size: many
D gene: .
J gene: TRBJ1-3
CDR3 DNA: TGCAGCGTTGAAGAGGGGGGGTTTTCAGGCGCTGGAAACACCATATATTTT
CDR3 protein: CSVEEGGFSGAGNTIYF

V gene: TRBV9
clone size: few
D gene: .
J gene: TRBJ1-3
CDR3 DNA: TGTGCCAGCAGCGTAGCCGCCGGGGACGCCGGAAACACCATATATTTT
CDR3 protein: CASSVAAGDAGNTIYF

V gene: TRBV12-3/TRBV12-4
clone size: .
D gene: TRBD2
J gene: TRBJ2-3
CDR3 DNA: TGTGCCAGCAGTTTGGCTCCGGGACTAGCGGGAGATGGGGCAGATACGCAGTATTTT
CDR3 protein: CASSLAPGLAGDGADTQYF

V gene: TRBV7-2
clone size: many
D gene: TRBD2
J gene: TRBJ2-7
CDR3 DNA: TGTGCCAGCAGCTTTGGACTAGCGTCATACGAGCAGTACTTC
CDR3 protein: CASSFGLASYEQYF

V gene: TRBV6-1
clone size: few
D gene: .
J gene: TRBJ2-2
CDR3 DNA: TGTGCCAGCAGTGTTCTTTCGAACACCGGGGAGCTGTTTTTT
CDR3 protein: CASSVLSNTGELFF

V gene: TRBV13
clone size: few
D gene: TRBD2
J gene: TRBJ2-3
CDR3 DNA: TGTGCCAGCAGCTCCCCGGGACTAGCGGAGGGGGCTAGCACAGATACGCAGTATTTT
CDR3 protein: CASSSPGLAEGASTDTQYF

V gene: TRBV6-1
clone size: .
D gene: TRBD1
J gene: TRBJ2-7
CDR3 DNA: TGTGCCAGCAGGGAACTGGGACAGGGACCCTACGAGCAGTACTTC
CDR3 protein: CASRELGQGPYEQYF

V gene: TRBV6-5
clone size: many
D gene: TRBD2
J gene: TRBJ2-2
CDR3 DNA: TGTGCCAGCAGTACCCGACTAGCGGGAAAAGGGGAGCTGTTTTTT
CDR3 protein: CASSTRLAGKGELFF

V gene: TRBV4-1
clone size: many
D gene: TRBD2
J gene: TRBJ2-1
CDR3 DNA: TGCGCCAGCAGCCAAGATCCCCGGCGGGAGCCGTACAATGAGCAGTTCTTC
CDR3 protein: CASSQDPRREPYNEQFF

V gene: TRBV25-1
clone size: .
D gene: TRBD2
J gene: TRBJ2-1
CDR3 DNA: TGTGCCAGCAGTGACGCCTCGCCGGGACTAGCGGGAGACCCCAGCTCCTACAATGAGCAGTTCTTC
CDR3 protein: CASSDASPGLAGDPSSYNEQFF